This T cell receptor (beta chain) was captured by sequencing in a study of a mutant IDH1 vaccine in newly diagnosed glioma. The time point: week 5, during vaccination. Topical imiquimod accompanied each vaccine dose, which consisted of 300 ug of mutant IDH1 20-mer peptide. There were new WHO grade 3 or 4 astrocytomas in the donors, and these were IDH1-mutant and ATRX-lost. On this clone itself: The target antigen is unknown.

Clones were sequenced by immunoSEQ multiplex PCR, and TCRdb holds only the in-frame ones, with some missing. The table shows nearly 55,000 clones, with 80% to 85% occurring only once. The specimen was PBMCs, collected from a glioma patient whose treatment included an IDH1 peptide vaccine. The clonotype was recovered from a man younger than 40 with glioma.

The CDR3 sequence is CASSFGGAQETQYF. CDR3 DNA sequence: TGTGCCAGCAGCTTCGGGGGGGCCCAAGAGACCCAGTACTTC. The V call is TRBV5-4, the J call TRBJ2-5; 8 nucleotides line up with TRBD2. J was trimmed by 1 base and V by 2 bases; bases with no gene match: 1. The CDR3 is 14 residues long. Germline lookup yields CDR1 SGHNT and CDR2 YYREEE (reference sequence).